This is a list of T cell receptor beta chains from one sample in a study of T-cell memory formation after mild COVID-19. TCRdb reprocessed the 5' RACE reads with MiXCR, giving one entry per CDR3 protein. The sample gives 300,000 to 400,000 distinct CDR3 sequences, approximately 27% of which show up once; around an eighth is in the top ten. Sequences were obtained from PBMCs or a T cell subset sorted from them (not recorded which). These receptors came from an adult woman who had mild COVID-19 (a few samples of this study predate the infection). Cell type and time point are not known. The CDR3 runs from the conserved cysteine through the conserved F or W. A D gene is named only where the DNA matches it firmly. The size field is filled for only some rows; it gives once, few, many or a size class.

>NA|TRBJ1-2|NA|TRBV20-1
TGCAGTGCTAGCTCAGATCGTGGCTACACCTTC
CSASSDRGYTF
>TRBD2|TRBJ2-1|NA|TRBV20-1
TGCAGTGCTAGAAGCCAGACAGTCCCCCTGGGAGGGTCCTACAATGAGCAGTTCTTC
CSARSQTVPLGGSYNEQFF
>NA|TRBJ2-5|NA|TRBV5-1
TGCGCCAGCAGCCAGGACCTCAGGGCAGAGACCCAGTACTTC
CASSQDLRAETQYF
>NA|TRBJ1-4|NA|TRBV12-3/TRBV12-4
TGTGCCAGCAGTTTTGGGACGCAGTTGGGAGGTGAAAAACTGTTTTTT
CASSFGTQLGGEKLFF
>TRBD1|TRBJ2-7|few|TRBV3-1
TGTGCCAGCAGCCAGGGACAGACCTACGAGCAGTACTTC
CASSQGQTYEQYF
>NA|TRBJ1-1|NA|TRBV20-1
TGCAGTGCCAACACCCTGAACACTGAAGCTTTCTTT
CSANTLNTEAFF
>TRBD1|TRBJ2-1|NA|TRBV18
TGTGCCAGCTCACCACCCGTGGGGACAGGCGAGAATGAGCAGTTCTTC
CASSPPVGTGENEQFF
>TRBD1|TRBJ2-5|NA|TRBV5-1
TGCGCCAGCAGCTTCCGGACAGGGACAGAGACCCAGTACTTC
CASSFRTGTETQYF
>NA|TRBJ1-1|NA|TRBV12-3/TRBV12-4
TGTGCCAGCAGTGCCACGGGAAAGATGAACACTGAAGCTTTCTTT
CASSATGKMNTEAFF
>TRBD2|TRBJ2-7|few|TRBV3-1
TGTGCCAGCAGCCACCAATTTACTAGCGGGAGGACCTACGAGCAGTACTTC
CASSHQFTSGRTYEQYF
>NA|TRBJ2-1|few|TRBV20-1
TGCAGTGCTAGAGTGACGGCGGGTACTACCTACAATGAGCAGTTCTTC
CSARVTAGTTYNEQFF
>TRBD1|TRBJ2-7|NA|TRBV5-4
TGTGCCAGCAGTCCCGGGACAGGGAAGCCCTACGAGCAGTACTTC
CASSPGTGKPYEQYF
>TRBD1|TRBJ2-3|few|TRBV5-5
TGTGCCAGCAGCTCCACCGCCGGGACAGGGGGAATGTATACGCAGTATTTT
CASSSTAGTGGMYTQYF
>NA|TRBJ1-2|few|TRBV19
TGTGCCAGTAGTACCAACGGGAACTATGGCTACACCTTC
CASSTNGNYGYTF
>NA|TRBJ2-6|NA|TRBV2
TGTGCCAGCAGGGACGGCTCTGGGGCCAACGTCCTGACTTTC
CASRDGSGANVLTF
>TRBD2|TRBJ2-1|few|TRBV5-1
TGCGCCAGCAGCGCGACGACTAGCGGGAGGAACGATGAGCAGTTCTTC
CASSATTSGRNDEQFF
>NA|TRBJ2-1|NA|TRBV6-5
TGTGCCAGCAGTCTCTATGACTATCGCGATGAGCAGTTCTTC
CASSLYDYRDEQFF
>NA|TRBJ1-1|once|TRBV25-1
TGTGCCAGCAGTGAATCGAAACTGTTGGGCACTGAAGCTTTCTTT
CASSESKLLGTEAFF
>NA|TRBJ1-1|few|TRBV12-3/TRBV12-4
TGTGCCAGCAGTTTAGGGGTACTGTACACTGAAGCTTTCTTT
CASSLGVLYTEAFF
>TRBD1|TRBJ2-1|NA|TRBV12-3/TRBV12-4
TGTGCCAGCAGAACCGGGACAGTTAATGAGCAGTTCTTC
CASRTGTVNEQFF
>NA|TRBJ2-5|few|TRBV20-1
TGCAGTGCTAGAGGGGGGCAAGAGACCCAGTACTTC
CSARGGQETQYF
>NA|TRBJ2-1|NA|TRBV29-1
TGCAGCGTTCGGGACACCAGCTCCTACAATGAGCAGTTCTTC
CSVRDTSSYNEQFF
>TRBD1|TRBJ2-7|few|TRBV12-3/TRBV12-4
TGTGCCAGCAGTCTGGGACAGGGGAGCTCCGAGCAGTACTTC
CASSLGQGSSEQYF
>NA|TRBJ2-7|few|TRBV12-3/TRBV12-4
TGTGCCAGCAGTTTAGGAGGGGAGTACGAGCAGTACTTC
CASSLGGEYEQYF
>NA|TRBJ2-7|NA|TRBV5-1
TGCGCCAGCAGGATTGGGCAGGGAACGTGGTACGAGCAGTACTTC
CASRIGQGTWYEQYF
>NA|TRBJ2-1|NA|TRBV4-1
TGCGCCAGCAGCCAAGTGGGCAGGGACCCCTACAATGAGCAGTTCTTC
CASSQVGRDPYNEQFF
>TRBD1|TRBJ2-3|few|TRBV12-3/TRBV12-4
TGTGCCAGCAGGCCCTGGGACAGCAGCACAGATACGCAGTATTTT
CASRPWDSSTDTQYF
>NA|TRBJ2-3|NA|TRBV6-2/TRBV6-3
TGTGCCAGCAGCCTAGGACCGGTCGGGGCAGATACGCAGTATTTT
CASSLGPVGADTQYF
>TRBD2|TRBJ2-7|NA|TRBV15
TGTGCCACCAGCAGAGTCCTAGCGGGGGACGAGCAGTACTTC
CATSRVLAGDEQYF
>NA|TRBJ2-5|many|TRBV7-9
TGTGCCAGCAGCCTTAGCGGTACCCGGTACCAAGAGACCCAGTACTTC
CASSLSGTRYQETQYF
>TRBD1|TRBJ1-2|few|TRBV7-9
TGTGCCAGCAGGCACCGGGACAGTGTCTATGGCTACACCTTC
CASRHRDSVYGYTF
>NA|TRBJ1-5|few|TRBV4-2
TGTGCCAGCAGCCGGGCGGGATCCGCAAATCAGCCCCAGCATTTT
CASSRAGSANQPQHF
>NA|TRBJ1-1|few|TRBV20-1
TGCAGTGCTAGGGACCTCATGAACACTGAAGCTTTCTTT
CSARDLMNTEAFF
>NA|TRBJ1-5|NA|TRBV7-8
TGTGCCAGCAGCTTACGGGGTCGGGGCAATCAGCCCCAGCATTTT
CASSLRGRGNQPQHF
>TRBD2|TRBJ2-1|NA|TRBV5-1
TGCGCCAGCAGCAGGGCTAGCGGGACGGATGAGCAGTTCTTC
CASSRASGTDEQFF
>TRBD1|TRBJ2-1|few|TRBV29-1
TGCAGCGTTGCAATCCCCGAGACAGGGGTTGAGCAGTTCTTC
CSVAIPETGVEQFF
>NA|TRBJ2-7|NA|TRBV23-1
TGCGCCAGCAGTCTCGACGGACCTGAGGGCATCTACGAGCAGTACTTC
CASSLDGPEGIYEQYF
>NA|TRBJ1-3|few|TRBV6-1
TGTGCCAGCAACGCCGGGACCCCGGGTGGAAACACCATATATTTT
CASNAGTPGGNTIYF
>NA|TRBJ2-5|NA|TRBV4-1
TGCGCCAGCAGCCGCCGGCGGTCCGAAAGGGAGACCCAGTACTTC
CASSRRRSERETQYF
>NA|TRBJ2-7|few|TRBV2
TGTGCCAGCAGCCGGGACCCTACCTACGAGCAGTACTTC
CASSRDPTYEQYF
>NA|TRBJ2-7|few|TRBV20-1
TGCAGTGCTAGATTCGGGACGCACTACGAGCAGTACTTC
CSARFGTHYEQYF
>NA|TRBJ2-2|NA|TRBV7-2
TGTGCCAGCAGAACCGGGACGGCGAACACCGGGGAGCTGTTTTTT
CASRTGTANTGELFF
>NA|TRBJ2-3|NA|TRBV7-9
TGTGCCAGCAGCCATGTTACTCCGACGCAGTATTTT
CASSHVTPTQYF
>NA|TRBJ2-1|few|TRBV9
TGTGCCAGCAGCGTAAAGGGAGCGTCGAGCTCCTACAATGAGCAGTTCTTC
CASSVKGASSSYNEQFF
>NA|TRBJ2-1|NA|TRBV11-3
TGTGCCAGCAGCTTATCCCAAGTAGGGGAGCAGTTCTTC
CASSLSQVGEQFF
>NA|TRBJ2-7|NA|TRBV20-1
TGCAGTGCTAGTTTCAGACATAGCGAGCAGTACTTC
CSASFRHSEQYF
>NA|TRBJ2-7|NA|TRBV7-6
TGTGCCAGCAGCCCCCAGAACGTAAGGGTCGGCTACGAGCAGTACTTC
CASSPQNVRVGYEQYF
>TRBD1|TRBJ2-2|NA|TRBV6-5
TGTGCCAGCGGAAAGAGACGCCGGGACAGGGCCTTCGGAGGGAGGGCCACCGGGGAGCTGTTTTTT
CASGKRRRDRAFGGRATGELFF
>NA|TRBJ2-4|NA|TRBV7-3
TGTGCCAGCAGCTTACCTGGGGCCAAAAACATTCAGTACTTC
CASSLPGAKNIQYF
>NA|TRBJ2-2|NA|TRBV7-8
TGTGCCAGCAGCTTAGATGACCGAGGGGCGGACACCGGGGAGCTGTTTTTT
CASSLDDRGADTGELFF
>NA|TRBJ1-5|NA|TRBV6-5
TGTGCCAGCAGCCCTCCGGGGGGGAGCAATCAGCCCCAGCATTTT
CASSPPGGSNQPQHF
>NA|TRBJ2-5|NA|TRBV5-1
TGCGCCAGCAGCCCCGGGCTAGCGTCCTCCGGGGAGACCCAGTACTTC
CASSPGLASSGETQYF